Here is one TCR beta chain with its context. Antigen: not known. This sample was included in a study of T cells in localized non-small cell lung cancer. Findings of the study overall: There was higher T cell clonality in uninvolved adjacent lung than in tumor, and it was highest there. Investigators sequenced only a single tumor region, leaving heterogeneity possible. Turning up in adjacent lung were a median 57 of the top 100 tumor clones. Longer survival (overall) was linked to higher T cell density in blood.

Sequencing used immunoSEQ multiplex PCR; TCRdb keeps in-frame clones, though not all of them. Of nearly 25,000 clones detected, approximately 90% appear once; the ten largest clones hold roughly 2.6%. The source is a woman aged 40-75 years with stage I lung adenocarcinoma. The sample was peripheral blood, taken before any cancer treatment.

The CDR3 nucleotides are TGTGCCAGTAGTATAGGGCAGACGATTGAGACCCAGTACTTC. This gives the protein CASSIGQTIETQYF. The J gene is TRBJ2-5, the V gene TRBV19; D not resolved. CDR1 LNHDA and CDR2 SQIVND come from the germline V gene (reference sequence). The ends were cut back, 1 base at V and 5 bases at J, with 11 bases in the middle. The CDR3 consists of 14 residues.